Following are 3 T cell receptor beta chains from one sample sequenced in a study of cytomegalovirus exposure and HLA in healthy donors. The repertoire was sequenced with immunoSEQ multiplex PCR; TCRdb's copy has only in-frame clones and lacks some. The sample includes roughly 150,000 clones, 85% to 90% of them seen just once. Sequenced: PBMCs. These receptor sequences come from a woman between 18 and 30 years old in good health and CMV-seropositive.

This clone was observed a few times. The chain uses TRBV11-2 and TRBJ1-1; 7 nucleotides agree with TRBD1. Germline CDR1 SGHAT, CDR2 FQNNGV. The CDR3 contains 15 residues. Trimming cost V 6 bases and J 1 base; bases outside gene matches: 8. The CDR3 sequence is CASRRQGSWNTEAFF. The CDR3 DNA is TGTGCCAGCAGACGACAGGGATCCTGGAACACTGAAGCTTTCTTT.

The CDR3 bases are TGTGCCACCATCACTTCCGCCGGTTACAATGAGCAGTTCTTC. Amino acid sequence: CATITSAGYNEQFF. The chain joins TRBV28 to TRBJ2-1; no clear D. The germline gives CDR1 MDHEN, CDR2 SYDVKM. The V end was cut by 10 bases, the J end by 4 bases, with 17 bases between. CDR3 length: 14 amino acids.

A single count supports this clone. The rearrangement links TRBV6-1 to TRBJ2-7; TRBD2 agrees at 9 bases. Germline V CDR1 and CDR2: MNHNS, SASEGT. This CDR3 is 15 amino acids long. The trim removed 3 bases at V and 9 bases at J, leaving 12 bases unmatched. Here the CDR3 reads CASSELAGSGDGQYF. The CDR3 DNA reads as TGTGCCAGCAGTGAGCTAGCGGGATCGGGAGACGGGCAGTACTTC.